Listed below are T cell receptor beta chains from one sample, sequenced in a study of blood T cell repertoires in COVID-19. Repertoires were generated with immunoSEQ multiplex PCR, while TCRdb's copy carries only in-frame clones and drops some. Among 100,000 or so clones listed, more than 65% were seen once. The sample comprised peripheral blood. The receptors derive from a woman in her 70s with acute or convalescent COVID-19. Each CDR3 is given with its conserved first and last residue. D genes are given only for firm matches. Clone size, where shown, is once, few, many, or a class for clones that have expanded.

abundance,d_gene,j_gene,v_gene,CDR3nt,CDR3aa
-,TRBD2,TRBJ2-3,TRBV11-3,TGTGCCAGCCGGGGGGACACAGATACGCAGTATTTT,CASRGDTDTQYF
medium-sized,-,TRBJ1-2,TRBV4-3,TGCGCCAGCAGCCAAGACAGAACGGAGAACTATGGCTACACCTTC,CASSQDRTENYGYTF
once,-,TRBJ2-6,TRBV6-6,TGTGCCACCACTCTAGAAAAGAGCTCTGGGGCCAACGTCCTGACTTTC,CATTLEKSSGANVLTF
few,-,TRBJ1-1,TRBV6-5,TGTGCCAGCAGTTACTGGCTTCAGGGGCCTACTGAAGCTTTCTTT,CASSYWLQGPTEAFF
-,-,TRBJ2-2,TRBV7-9,TGTGCCAGCAGCTTAGGCGCCAACCCCACCGGGGAGCTGTTTTTT,CASSLGANPTGELFF
-,-,TRBJ2-6,TRBV7-6,TGTGCCAGCAGCTTCCAGTACTCTGGGGCCAACGTCCTGACTTTC,CASSFQYSGANVLTF
-,-,TRBJ1-3,TRBV4-1,TGCGCCAGCAGCCAAGGACAGCTCTCTGGAAACACCATATATTTT,CASSQGQLSGNTIYF
-,-,TRBJ2-5,TRBV11-3,TGTGCCAGCAGCCCAGGGAACATAGGGTCAGCACAAGAGACCCAGTACTTC,CASSPGNIGSAQETQYF
-,TRBD1,TRBJ1-6,TRBV19,TGTGCCAGTACGACAGGGGGCGATTCACCCCTCCACTTT,CASTTGGDSPLHF
-,TRBD1,TRBJ1-6,TRBV6-2/TRBV6-3,TGTGCCAGCAGTTTAGGGGGCAACAATTCACCCCTCCACTTT,CASSLGGNNSPLHF
once,-,TRBJ2-2,TRBV12-5,TGTGCTAGTGGCGACAGACCAGGCACCGGGGAGCTGTTTTTT,CASGDRPGTGELFF
-,-,TRBJ2-2,TRBV14,TGTGCCAGCAGCCTCCCAAGGGGAGGCCCCGGGGAGCTGTTTTTT,CASSLPRGGPGELFF
-,TRBD1,TRBJ1-4,TRBV12-3/TRBV12-4,TGTGCCAGCAGTCCCGGGACAGGAGAAAAACTGTTTTTT,CASSPGTGEKLFF
-,-,TRBJ2-7,TRBV2,TGTGCCAGCAGTGAATGGTCAGACAGGTTC,CASSEWSDRF
-,-,TRBJ2-7,TRBV3-1/TRBV3-2,TGTGCCAGCAGCCAAGCCACCCTCGGGATGGAGCAGTACTTC,CASSQATLGMEQYF
-,TRBD1,TRBJ2-2,TRBV6-1,TGTGCCAGCAGTGGGGTGCGCCCACAGGGGATTACCGGGGAGCTGTTTTTT,CASSGVRPQGITGELFF
few,TRBD1,TRBJ1-2,TRBV10-3,TGTGCCATCAGTGGCGGGACAGACTATGGCTACACCTTC,CAISGGTDYGYTF
-,TRBD1,TRBJ1-4,TRBV5-1,TGCGCCAGCAGCCCCGGACAGGAGGATGAAAAACTGTTTTTT,CASSPGQEDEKLFF
-,-,TRBJ2-1,TRBV19,TGTGCCAGTAGGACAGAGGCAGGGGAGCAGTTCTTC,CASRTEAGEQFF
-,-,TRBJ2-6,TRBV5-1,TGCGCCAGCAGCTTGAGTTTACAGGGTATCGGCTCTGGGGCCAACGTCCTGACTTTC,CASSLSLQGIGSGANVLTF
-,-,TRBJ1-5,TRBV10-3,TGTGCCATCAGTGAGTCGGGGGGGGAGGGTCAGCCCCAGCATTTT,CAISESGGEGQPQHF
-,TRBD2,TRBJ2-1,TRBV11-2,TGTGCCAGCAGCTTAGTATCCAGCGGGGGGTACAATGAGCAGTTCTTC,CASSLVSSGGYNEQFF
-,TRBD1,TRBJ1-6,TRBV3-1/TRBV3-2,TGTGCCAGCAGCCAAGGGGACAGGTCACCCCTCCACTTT,CASSQGDRSPLHF
-,-,TRBJ2-7,TRBV3-1/TRBV3-2,TGTGCCAGCAGCCAAGCATGGGGCCCCTACGAGCAGTACTTC,CASSQAWGPYEQYF
-,TRBD2,TRBJ2-2,TRBV9,TGTGCCAGCAGCGTAGCTTTGGCGGGGGGGAACACCGGGGAGCTGTTTTTT,CASSVALAGGNTGELFF
-,TRBD1,TRBJ1-3,TRBV7-9,TGTGCCAGCAGCTTAGACAGGGGCTCTGGAAACACCATATATTTT,CASSLDRGSGNTIYF
-,-,TRBJ1-1,TRBV4-2,TGTGCCAGCAGCCAAGAACGGGGGGGAACTGAAGCTTTCTTT,CASSQERGGTEAFF
-,TRBD1,TRBJ2-5,TRBV2,TGTGCCAGCAGTTCAGACAGGGGGCAGGGGGAGACCCAGTACTTC,CASSSDRGQGETQYF
-,-,TRBJ1-4,TRBV12-3/TRBV12-4,TGTGCCAGCACCCACCTCGGGGGGGAAAAACTGTTTTTT,CASTHLGGEKLFF
-,-,TRBJ2-1,TRBV19,TGTGCCAGTAGTCCTAGGGGGGGGTCCTACAATGAGCAGTTCTTC,CASSPRGGSYNEQFF
-,-,TRBJ1-3,TRBV7-9,TGTGCCAGCAGTCCGATGGGAAGACAGGCGTTCTCTGGAAACACCATATATTTT,CASSPMGRQAFSGNTIYF
-,-,TRBJ1-1,TRBV7-9,TGTGCCAGCAGCTTGTGGGAGTTGGACACTGAAGCTTTCTTT,CASSLWELDTEAFF
-,-,TRBJ2-7,TRBV3-1/TRBV3-2,TGTGCCAGCAGCCGGATGAGACAGGTGGGCGAGCAGTACTTC,CASSRMRQVGEQYF
-,-,TRBJ2-4,TRBV29-1,TGCAGCGTTGAAATGGGGACATACACCATAGCCAAAAACATTCAGTACTTC,CSVEMGTYTIAKNIQYF
-,-,TRBJ1-2,TRBV7-9,TGTGCCAGCAGCTTACTCCTTTCCAACTATGGCTACACCTTC,CASSLLLSNYGYTF